What follows is one T cell receptor beta chain and its context. Its antigen remains unknown. This specimen comes from a study of cytomegalovirus exposure and HLA in healthy donors. 13 Jbeta primers and 60 Vbeta primers were used for the PCR. The method was immunoSEQ multiplex PCR; TCRdb's version includes in-frame clones alone and lacks a portion of them. The sample lists some 150,000 clones; around 78% were seen once. CDR3 length equals 15 residues. V lost 3 bases, J lost 9 bases, and 4 bases stayed unmatched. Germline V gene lookup returns CDR1 SGHVS and CDR2 FQNEAQ. Study-level points and caveats: Accurate predictions that matched the HLA-A and HLA-B alleles of most subjects were reportedly made from TCR beta sequences.

The specimen was PBMCs. The chain links TRBV7-8 to TRBJ1-6; TRBD1 aligns across 11 bases. This sequence originates from a woman aged 25-40 years in good health and CMV-seropositive. The CDR3 reads CASSLGQGGRSPLHF. The CDR3 region has the DNA TGTGCCAGCAGCTTGGGACAGGGGGGTCGTTCACCCCTCCACTTT.